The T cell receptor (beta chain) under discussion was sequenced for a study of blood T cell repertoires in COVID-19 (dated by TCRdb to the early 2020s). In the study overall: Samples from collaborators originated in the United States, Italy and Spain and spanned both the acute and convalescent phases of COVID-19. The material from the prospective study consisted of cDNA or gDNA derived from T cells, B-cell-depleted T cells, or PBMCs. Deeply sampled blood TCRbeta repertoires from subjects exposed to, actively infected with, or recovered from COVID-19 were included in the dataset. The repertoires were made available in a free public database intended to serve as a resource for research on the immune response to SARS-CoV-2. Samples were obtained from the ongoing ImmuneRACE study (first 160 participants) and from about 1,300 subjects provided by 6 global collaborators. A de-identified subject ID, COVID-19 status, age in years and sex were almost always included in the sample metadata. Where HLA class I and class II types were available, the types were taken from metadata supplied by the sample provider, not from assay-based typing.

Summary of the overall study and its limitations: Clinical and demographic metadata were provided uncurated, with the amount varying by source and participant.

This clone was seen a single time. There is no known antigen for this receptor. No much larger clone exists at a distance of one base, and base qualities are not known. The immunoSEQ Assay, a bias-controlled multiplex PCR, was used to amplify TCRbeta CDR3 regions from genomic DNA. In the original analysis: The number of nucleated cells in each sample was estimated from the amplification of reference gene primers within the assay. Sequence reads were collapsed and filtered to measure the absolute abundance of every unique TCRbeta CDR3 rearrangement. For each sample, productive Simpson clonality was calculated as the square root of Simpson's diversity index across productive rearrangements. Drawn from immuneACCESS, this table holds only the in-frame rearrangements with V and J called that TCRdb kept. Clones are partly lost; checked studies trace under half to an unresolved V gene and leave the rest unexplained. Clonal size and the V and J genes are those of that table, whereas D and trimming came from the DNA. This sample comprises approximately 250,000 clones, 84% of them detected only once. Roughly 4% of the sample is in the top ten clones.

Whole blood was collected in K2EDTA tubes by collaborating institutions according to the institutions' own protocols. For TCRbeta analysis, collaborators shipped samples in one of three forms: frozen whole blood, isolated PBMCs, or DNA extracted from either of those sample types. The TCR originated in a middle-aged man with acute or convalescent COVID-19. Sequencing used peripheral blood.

The nucleotide sequence reads TGTGCCAGCAGCTTGGTTGGAGGGAGGGCTGAGCAGTTCTTC. Its protein product is CASSLVGGRAEQFF. Recombination connected TRBV5-4 to TRBJ2-1, and 7 junction bases match TRBD2. Reading the germline V gene (reference sequence) gives CDR1 SGHNT and CDR2 YYREEE. Compared with germline, V lacks 0 bases and J lacks 9 bases; bases without a gene match: 6. The cysteine opens and the phenylalanine closes a CDR3 of 14 amino acids. The retained sequence is limited to the CDR3, 42 bases, with the frame set at the first base.